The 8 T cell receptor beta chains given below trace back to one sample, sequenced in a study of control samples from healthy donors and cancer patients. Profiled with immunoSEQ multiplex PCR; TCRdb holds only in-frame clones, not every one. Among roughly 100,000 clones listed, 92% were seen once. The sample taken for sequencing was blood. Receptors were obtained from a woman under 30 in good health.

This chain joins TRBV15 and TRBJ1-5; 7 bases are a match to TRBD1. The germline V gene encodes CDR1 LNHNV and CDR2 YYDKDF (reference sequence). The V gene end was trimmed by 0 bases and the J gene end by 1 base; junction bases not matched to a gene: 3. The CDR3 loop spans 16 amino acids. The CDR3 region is CATSREQGISNQPQHF. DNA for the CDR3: TGTGCCACCAGCAGAGAACAGGGGATAAGCAATCAGCCCCAGCATTTT.

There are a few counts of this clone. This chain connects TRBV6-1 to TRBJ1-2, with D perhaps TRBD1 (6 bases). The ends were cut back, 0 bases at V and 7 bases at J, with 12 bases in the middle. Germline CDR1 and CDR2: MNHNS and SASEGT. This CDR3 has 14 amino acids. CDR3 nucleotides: TGTGCCAGCAGTGAAGCGGTCCGGACAGTTGGCTACACCTTC. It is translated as CASSEAVRTVGYTF.

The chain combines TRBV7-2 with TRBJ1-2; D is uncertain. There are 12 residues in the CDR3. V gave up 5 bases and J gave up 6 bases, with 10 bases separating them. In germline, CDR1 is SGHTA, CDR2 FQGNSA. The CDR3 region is CASSPRSNGYTF. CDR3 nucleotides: TGTGCCAGCAGCCCCCGGTCGAATGGCTACACCTTC.

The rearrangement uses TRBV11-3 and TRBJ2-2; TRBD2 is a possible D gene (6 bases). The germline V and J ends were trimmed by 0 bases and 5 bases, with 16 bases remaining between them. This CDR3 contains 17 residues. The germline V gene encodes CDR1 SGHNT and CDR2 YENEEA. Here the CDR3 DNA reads TGTGCCAGCAGCTTAGATCACCAGGGACGGGAGACCGGGGAGCTGTTTTTT. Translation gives CASSLDHQGRETGELFF.

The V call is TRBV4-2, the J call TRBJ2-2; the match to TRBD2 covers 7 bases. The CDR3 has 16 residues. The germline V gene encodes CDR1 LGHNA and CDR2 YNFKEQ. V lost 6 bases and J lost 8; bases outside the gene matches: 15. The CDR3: CASRPAVGGSTGELFF. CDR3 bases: TGTGCCAGCAGGCCCGCGGTTGGCGGGAGTACGGGGGAGCTGTTTTTT.

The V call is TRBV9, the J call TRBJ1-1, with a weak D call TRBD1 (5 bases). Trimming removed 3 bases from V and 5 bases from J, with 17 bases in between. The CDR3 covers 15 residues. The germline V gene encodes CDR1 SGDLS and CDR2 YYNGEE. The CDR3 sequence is CASSDLTRERTEAFF. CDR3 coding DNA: TGTGCCAGCAGCGATCTTACCAGGGAAAGAACTGAAGCTTTCTTT.

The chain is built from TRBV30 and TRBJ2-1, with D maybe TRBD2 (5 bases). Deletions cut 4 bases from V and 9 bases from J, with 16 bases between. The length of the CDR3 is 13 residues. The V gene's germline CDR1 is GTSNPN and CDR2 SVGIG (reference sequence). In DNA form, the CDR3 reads TGTGCCTGGACGAGCGGCGCCCTAGGTGAGCAGTTCTTC. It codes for CAWTSGALGEQFF.

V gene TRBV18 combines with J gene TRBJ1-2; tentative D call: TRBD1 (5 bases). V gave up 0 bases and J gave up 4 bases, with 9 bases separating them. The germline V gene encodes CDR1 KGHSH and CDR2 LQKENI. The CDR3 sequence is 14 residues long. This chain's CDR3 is CASSPPIQGYGYTF. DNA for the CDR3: TGTGCCAGCTCACCACCGATCCAGGGCTATGGCTACACCTTC.